The 32 T cell receptor beta chains listed next were all sequenced from one sample in a study of blood T cell repertoires in COVID-19. Method: immunoSEQ multiplex PCR; TCRdb's copy keeps in-frame clones and lacks some. Among fewer than 350,000 clones listed, around 85% were seen once. Sequencing input: PBMCs or T cells enriched from blood (not recorded which). The receptors were sampled from a young man who had recovered from COVID-19.

The chain combines TRBV27 with TRBJ1-4, with unresolved D. From germline, CDR1 is MNHEY and CDR2 SMNVEV (reference sequence). There are 16 residues in the CDR3. The ends were cut back, 10 bases at V and 3 bases at J, with 21 bases in the middle. The CDR3 here is CATRTAGLFSNEKLFF. In DNA, the CDR3 is TGTGCCACCCGGACGGCAGGACTCTTCTCTAATGAAAAACTGTTTTTT.

The genes are TRBV15 and TRBJ2-7; D not resolved. The V end was cut by 0 bases, the J end by 6 bases, with 9 bases between. Germline CDR1 is LNHNV and CDR2 is YYDKDF (reference sequence). There are 13 residues in the CDR3. The CDR3 loop is CATSRDLLFEQYF. In nucleotides, the CDR3 is TGTGCCACCAGCAGAGATCTCCTCTTCGAGCAGTACTTC.

This clone was seen at least ten times. The chain joins TRBV15 to TRBJ1-2; D gene uncertain. This CDR3 contains 13 residues. Per the germline V gene, CDR1 is LNHNV and CDR2 is YYDKDF (reference sequence). V lost 3 bases and J lost 5, with 10 bases in between. CDR3 protein: CATSRRTGYGYTF. The CDR3 DNA sequence: TGTGCCACCAGCAGGAGGACGGGGTATGGCTACACCTTC.

The chain couples TRBV7-2 to TRBJ2-1, with D maybe TRBD1 (5 bases). The CDR3 totals 13 residues. V was clipped by 1 base and J by 7 bases, with 8 bases between them. CDR1 is SGHTA, CDR2 FQGNSA, per germline. The CDR3 sequence is CASSLVGANEQFF. The CDR3 nucleotides read TGTGCCAGCAGCTTAGTTGGGGCGAATGAGCAGTTCTTC.

The CDR3 loop reads CASRLTGGSYGYTF. CDR3 sequence (DNA): TGTGCCAGCAGATTGACAGGGGGATCCTATGGCTACACCTTC. This chain uses TRBV5-5 with TRBJ1-2; 9 bases match TRBD1. The CDR3 consists of 14 residues. Germline V gene sequence: CDR1 SGHKS, CDR2 YYEKEE (reference sequence). After removal of 5 bases from V and 4 bases from J, the junction contained 6 bases not matched to a gene. Drawing the rest from reference TRBV5-5 and TRBJ1-2, the complete variable domain is DAGVTQSPTHLIKTRGQQVTLRCSPISGHKSVSWYQQVLGQGPQFIFQYYEKEERGRGNFPDRFSARQFPNYSSELNVNALLLGDSALYLCASRLTGGSYGYTFGSGTRLTVV.

This chain uses TRBV21-1 with TRBJ2-5; the listed D gene, TRBD1, was not tested against the DNA. TRBV21-1 is designated a pseudogene. This CDR3 contains 16 residues. CDR3 sequence: CASSKTGQGGTETQYF. The CDR3 DNA reads TGTGCCAGCAGCAAAACCGGACAGGGGGGAACTGAGACCCAGTACTTC.

This clone is a singleton in its sample. The J gene is TRBJ1-2, the V gene TRBV30; D is unclear. Germline V gene sequence: CDR1 GTSNPN, CDR2 SVGIG (reference sequence). The CDR3 totals 16 residues. V was shortened by 0 bases and J by 2 bases, with 16 bases between the two germline ends. CDR3 sequence: CAWSVLRRYGNYGYTF. CDR3 in DNA: TGTGCCTGGAGTGTACTGCGAAGATACGGGAACTATGGCTACACCTTC.

The chain links TRBV7-9 to TRBJ2-4, with 9 bases lining up with TRBD1. The germline CDR1 and CDR2 sequences are SEHNR and FQNEAQ (reference sequence). V was pared by 5 bases and J by 5 bases, with 7 bases of the junction left unmatched. The CDR3 is made up of 15 amino acids. CDR3 amino acids: CASSTPDRGQNIQYF. The CDR3 DNA sequence: TGTGCCAGCAGCACCCCGGACAGGGGACAAAACATTCAGTACTTC.

The rearrangement links TRBV7-2 to TRBJ2-3; a weak D match, TRBD1 (6 bases). CDR1 and CDR2 from the germline V gene are SGHTA and FQGNSA. Between the trimmed V and J ends, which lost 8 bases and 6 bases, there was a span of 15 bases. This CDR3 has 13 residues. CDR3: CASGIPGADTQYF. The DNA for the CDR3 is TGTGCCAGCGGGATCCCAGGGGCGGATACGCAGTATTTT.

Written as DNA, the CDR3 is TGTGCCAGCAGCCATGTACAGAACACCGGGGAGCTGTTTTTT. Protein: CASSHVQNTGELFF. The chain carries TRBV9 and TRBJ2-2; D ambiguous. V was shortened by 4 bases and J by 1 base, with 8 bases between the two germline ends. CDR1 is SGDLS and CDR2 is YYNGEE in the germline V gene. The CDR3 is 14 residues long.

The sample holds a few counts of this clone. The rearrangement joins TRBV4-1 to TRBJ2-7; D possibly corresponds to TRBD1 (5 bases). There are 14 residues in the CDR3. Germline-derived CDR1 and CDR2 are MGHRA and YSYEKL. Trimming shortened V by 0 bases and J by 3 bases, and 9 bases separated the two germline ends. The CDR3 sequence: CASSQDSRGYEQYF. The DNA of the CDR3 is TGCGCCAGCAGCCAAGATTCAAGGGGCTACGAGCAGTACTTC.

V usage is TRBV9 and J usage is TRBJ1-4; 7 bases fit TRBD1. This CDR3 comprises 12 residues. V lost 3 bases, J lost 10 bases, and 3 bases stayed unmatched. From germline, CDR1 is SGDLS and CDR2 YYNGEE. The CDR3 sequence is CASSGYRGKLFF. The CDR3 coding sequence is TGTGCCAGCAGCGGATACAGGGGAAAACTGTTTTTT.

The V and J genes are TRBV4-2 and TRBJ2-1; 7 bases map to TRBD2. Germline CDR1 reads LGHNA; CDR2 reads YNFKEQ. This CDR3 spans 18 amino acids. With 2 bases clipped from V and 2 bases from J, the junction kept 12 bases outside the gene matches. CDR3 protein: CASSQPSDLRGTYNEQFF. The CDR3 DNA reads as TGTGCCAGCAGCCAACCATCGGACCTGCGGGGGACCTACAATGAGCAGTTCTTC.

The CDR3 sequence is CAWNSVGGGAVISVTQYF. The DNA of the CDR3 is TGTGCCTGGAATAGCGTGGGTGGGGGGGCCGTTATAAGCGTGACCCAGTACTTC. The chain has TRBV30 and TRBJ2-5, with D perhaps matching TRBD2 (7 bases). Germline CDR1 and CDR2: GTSNPN and SVGIG (reference sequence). This CDR3 comprises 18 residues. The V and J ends lost 4 bases and 7 bases respectively, with 31 bases between them.

The V gene is TRBV5-4, the J gene TRBJ1-1; perhaps TRBD1 as D (6 bases). In germline, CDR1 is SGHNT, CDR2 YYREEE (reference sequence). V lost 0 bases, J lost 1 base, and 10 bases lay in between. The CDR3 contains 15 residues. The CDR3 is CASSLVRTENTEAFF. The CDR3 DNA reads TGTGCCAGCAGCTTGGTTCGGACAGAGAACACTGAAGCTTTCTTT.

The V call is TRBV29-1, the J call TRBJ2-3, with TRBD2 matching 7 bases. Germline CDR1 is SQVTM and CDR2 is ANQGSEA. Losses at the gene ends were 5 bases for V and 0 bases for J; bases not matched to a gene: 8. This CDR3 comprises 15 residues. The CDR3 DNA reads as TGCAGCGTTCGCGGGGGACTCGATAGCACAGATACGCAGTATTTT. Translating it yields CSVRGGLDSTDTQYF.

J is TRBJ1-2 and V is TRBV2; D unclear. The CDR3 covers 15 residues. Trimming pared 4 bases from V and 0 bases from J, leaving 12 bases between. Germline loops: CDR1 SNHLY, CDR2 FYNNEI. The CDR3 here is CASSGTRAANYGYTF. The CDR3 region has the DNA TGTGCCAGCAGTGGGACTAGGGCGGCTAACTATGGCTACACCTTC.

V and J are TRBV18 and TRBJ2-7; 10 nucleotides align to TRBD1. Germline CDR1 is KGHSH and CDR2 is LQKENI. This CDR3 comprises 13 residues. After removal of 5 bases from V and 10 bases from J, the junction contained 8 bases not matched to a gene. CDR3: CASSSSTGGDQYF. The DNA of the CDR3 is TGTGCCAGCTCAAGTTCGACAGGGGGCGACCAGTACTTC.

To note about this clone: Different DNA sequences within this sample yield the same CDR3. The rearrangement joins TRBV30 to TRBJ1-1; no firm D call. Trimming shortened V by 2 bases and J by 4 bases, and 11 bases separated the two germline ends. Germline loops: CDR1 GTSNPN, CDR2 SVGIG (reference sequence). The CDR3 extends over 13 amino acids. CDR3 in amino acids: CAWSRRGGTEAFF. The CDR3 DNA is TGTGCCTGGAGTAGGCGGGGTGGCACTGAAGCTTTCTTT.

The chain links TRBV7-2 to TRBJ1-6; D call uncertain. Germline CDR1 and CDR2: SGHTA and FQGNSA. Between the trimmed V and J ends, which lost 5 bases and 0 bases, there was a span of 11 bases. There are 16 residues in the CDR3. Here the CDR3 reads CASSPEQSSYNSPLHF. As DNA, the CDR3 is TGTGCCAGCAGCCCTGAACAGAGCTCCTATAATTCACCCCTCCACTTT. The complete variable domain, with remaining parts taken from reference TRBV7-2 and TRBJ1-6, reads GAGVSQSPSNKVTEKGKDVELRCDPISGHTALYWYRQSLGQGLEFLIYFQGNSAPDKSGLPSDRFSAERTGGSVSTLTIQRTQQEDSAVYLCASSPEQSSYNSPLHFGNGTRLTVT.

The chain links TRBV7-2 to TRBJ1-6; 7 bases line up with TRBD1. The V and J ends lost 5 bases and 13 bases, in that order; junction bases with no gene match: 14. This CDR3 region has 15 residues. The V gene's germline CDR1 is SGHTA and CDR2 FQGNSA. Written as DNA, the CDR3 is TGTGCCAGCAGCCAGCAGGACAGGAGAGGAGTGCCCCTCCACTTT. Encoded protein: CASSQQDRRGVPLHF.

This clone was found once. The gene calls are TRBV2 and TRBJ1-2; 10 bases match TRBD1. Germline CDR1 reads SNHLY; CDR2 reads FYNNEI. The CDR3 consists of 13 residues. After removal of 7 bases from V and 4 bases from J, the junction contained 3 bases not matched to a gene. This CDR3 is CASTTGGAYGYTF. The DNA of the CDR3 is TGTGCCAGCACGACAGGGGGCGCCTATGGCTACACCTTC.

The chain employs TRBV7-8 and TRBJ2-4; 12 nucleotides align to TRBD2. CDR1 is SGHVS and CDR2 is FQNEAQ in the germline V gene. CDR3 length: 15 amino acids. Trimming cost V 5 bases and J 4 bases; bases outside gene matches: 3. CDR3 nucleotide sequence: TGTGCCAGCAGCCCTAGCGGGGGGGAGAAAAACATTCAGTACTTC. Its protein is CASSPSGGEKNIQYF.

This clone was detected a few times. This chain links TRBV10-3 with TRBJ2-1; the match to TRBD2 covers 14 bases. This CDR3 spans 19 amino acids. With 6 bases clipped from V and 2 bases from J, the junction kept 12 bases outside the gene matches. Germline lookup yields CDR1 ENHRY and CDR2 SYGVKD. DNA for the CDR3: TGTGCCATCAGACAAACAAAGACTAGCGGGGGGGCCCCCTACAATGAGCAGTTCTTC. Its protein is CAIRQTKTSGGAPYNEQFF.

The rearrangement joins TRBV30 to TRBJ1-2, with D possibly being TRBD1 (5 bases). V lost 2 bases, J lost 4 bases, and 8 bases lay in between. Germline V lookup: CDR1 GTSNPN, CDR2 SVGIG (reference sequence). The CDR3 is 12 residues long. The CDR3 loop is CAWSSGRYGYTF. The CDR3 bases are TGTGCCTGGAGTTCAGGGCGCTATGGCTACACCTTC.

This chain links TRBV6-1 with TRBJ2-3; a possible D gene is TRBD1 (5 bases). Trimming shortened V by 0 bases and J by 1 base, and 8 bases separated the two germline ends. Germline CDR1 reads MNHNS; CDR2 reads SASEGT. The CDR3 covers 15 residues. In DNA, the CDR3 is TGTGCCAGCAGTGAAGCCCCACAGGGCACAGATACGCAGTATTTT. Its protein is CASSEAPQGTDTQYF.

J is TRBJ1-2 and V is TRBV6-7; the match to TRBD1 covers 7 bases. TRBV6-7 is an ORF for which the function is uncertain. The length of the CDR3 is 15 residues. J lost 4 bases, V lost 6 bases, and 11 bases had no gene match. CDR3 in amino acids: CASSRLRGPPYGYTF. The CDR3 region has the DNA TGTGCCAGCAGCCGACTAAGGGGGCCCCCCTATGGCTACACCTTC.

The chain combines TRBV9 with TRBJ2-1; the D is unclear. The V gene's germline CDR1 is SGDLS and CDR2 YYNGEE. Trimming removed 3 bases at V and 4 bases at J, with 14 bases between. This CDR3 comprises 15 residues. CDR3 loop: CASSGRAFGYNEQFF. In DNA form, the CDR3 reads TGTGCCAGCAGCGGTCGCGCGTTTGGTTACAATGAGCAGTTCTTC.

The rearrangement joins TRBV5-4 to TRBJ2-7; 10 nucleotides line up with TRBD1. The CDR3 covers 13 residues. J gave up 13 bases and V 0 bases, and 7 bases lay outside the gene matches. Per germline, CDR1 SGHNT and CDR2 YYREEE (reference sequence). CDR3 DNA: TGTGCCAGCAGCTTGGATGGGACAGGGGTTATCTACTTC. Translating gives CASSLDGTGVIYF.

This clone was detected only a few times. The chain carries TRBV5-1 and TRBJ1-1; D unclear. V was clipped by 0 bases and J by 8 bases, with 11 bases between them. Germline CDR1 is SGHRS and CDR2 is YFSETQ. The CDR3 loop spans 13 amino acids. CDR3: CASSLAPGLEAFF. Written as DNA, the CDR3 is TGCGCCAGCAGCTTGGCCCCAGGATTAGAAGCTTTCTTT.

CDR3 sequence: CASSMNGNTEAFF. CDR3 coding DNA: TGTGCCAGTAGTATGAACGGGAACACTGAAGCTTTCTTT. The rearrangement links TRBV19 to TRBJ1-1; D is unclear. CDR1 and CDR2 from the germline V gene are LNHDA and SQIVND (reference sequence). The CDR3 has 13 residues. Trimming stripped 3 bases from V and 1 base from J, with 6 bases between.

The chain has TRBV6-5 and TRBJ2-7; 7 bases are a match to TRBD2. The V segment lost 5 bases and the J segment 5 bases; nucleotides outside the gene matches: 6. From germline, CDR1 is MNHEY and CDR2 SVGAGI. The CDR3 runs 13 residues. The CDR3 here is CASSSGVRHEQYF. CDR3 nucleotides: TGTGCCAGCAGTAGCGGGGTCCGGCACGAGCAGTACTTC.